This entry lists 28 T cell receptor beta chains sequenced from one sample in a study of blood T cell repertoires in COVID-19. Generated by immunoSEQ multiplex PCR, the TCRdb table keeps only in-frame clones and is missing some. The table shows 100,000 or so clones, with roughly nine tenths occurring only once. Sequencing used peripheral blood. These receptors were obtained from a man between 50 and 59 years old with acute or convalescent COVID-19.

The V and J genes are TRBV10-2 and TRBJ1-2, with TRBD1 matching over 8 bases. The length of the CDR3 is 13 residues. Germline V lookup: CDR1 WSHSY, CDR2 SAAADI. With 5 bases clipped from V and 4 bases from J, the junction kept 3 bases outside the gene matches. The CDR3: CASSPDRAYGYTF. For the CDR3, the DNA is TGCGCCAGCAGTCCGGACAGGGCCTATGGCTACACCTTC.

The chain recombines TRBV19 with TRBJ1-2; D remains unclear. Germline loops: CDR1 LNHDA, CDR2 SQIVND (reference sequence). The CDR3 extends over 10 amino acids. V was clipped by 9 bases and J by 4 bases, with 6 bases between them. For the CDR3, the DNA is TGTGCCAGCGCAGGCTATGGCTACACCTTC. This translates into CASAGYGYTF. The whole variable domain, remainder taken from reference TRBV19 and TRBJ1-2, is DGGITQSPKYLFRKEGQNVTLSCEQNLNHDAMYWYRQDPGQGLRLIYYSQIVNDFQKGDIAEGYSVSREKKESFPLTVTSAQKNPTAFYLCASAGYGYTFGSGTRLTVV.

The chain joins TRBV19 to TRBJ2-3, with D perhaps matching TRBD1 (5 bases). Germline-derived CDR1 and CDR2 are LNHDA and SQIVND (reference sequence). The CDR3 covers 13 residues. V lost 1 base and J 4 bases, leaving 6 bases between the germline ends. DNA of the CDR3: TGTGCCAGTAGTATAGCAGGGCCAGATACGCAGTATTTT. It yields the protein CASSIAGPDTQYF. The full variable domain, in which reference TRBV19 and TRBJ2-3 provide the parts outside the CDR3, is DGGITQSPKYLFRKEGQNVTLSCEQNLNHDAMYWYRQDPGQGLRLIYYSQIVNDFQKGDIAEGYSVSREKKESFPLTVTSAQKNPTAFYLCASSIAGPDTQYFGPGTRLTVL.

CDR3 nucleotide sequence: TGTGCCAGTGGCCCACAGGGGTTGAACACTGAAGCTTTCTTT. Translating it yields CASGPQGLNTEAFF. V gene TRBV19 combines with J gene TRBJ1-1; 7 bases align to TRBD1. V lost 8 bases to trimming and J lost 0 bases; unmatched junction nucleotides: 6. The germline V gene encodes CDR1 LNHDA and CDR2 SQIVND (reference sequence). The CDR3 loop spans 14 amino acids.

This chain links TRBV9 with TRBJ2-7; 8 bases line up with TRBD1. The trim removed 2 bases at V and 2 bases at J, leaving 6 bases unmatched. Germline-derived CDR1 and CDR2 are SGDLS and YYNGEE. This CDR3 has 15 residues. The CDR3 spells CASSVSLQGAYEQYF. The CDR3 DNA is TGTGCCAGCAGCGTTAGCCTACAGGGGGCCTACGAGCAGTACTTC.

V usage is TRBV7-9 and J usage is TRBJ2-7; a weak D match, TRBD2 (5 bases). The CDR3 contains 16 residues. Germline V gene data show CDR1 as SEHNR and CDR2 as FQNEAQ (reference sequence). V shed 5 bases and J shed 0 bases, with 17 bases lying between them. The CDR3 DNA is TGTGCCAGCAGCCCAGATTGGGTGGGGAGCTCCTACGAGCAGTACTTC. Amino acid sequence: CASSPDWVGSSYEQYF.

In the case of this clone: A junction boundary mismatches the germline segment, possibly from a read error. The same CDR3 arises from other DNA sequences in this sample as well. CDR3 DNA sequence: TGTGCCAGCAGCTTGAGGGTTGGCAATCAGCCTCAGCATTTT. It is translated as CASSLRVGNQPQHF. J is TRBJ1-5 and V is TRBV7-4; D is unresolved. The CDR3 spans 14 residues. Germline V lookup: CDR1 SGHVT, CDR2 SQSDAQ.

The chain has TRBV11-2 and TRBJ1-2; possible D gene TRBD1, 6 bases. Germline V gives CDR1 SGHAT, CDR2 FQNNGV. This CDR3 contains 13 residues. V lost 5 bases, J lost 1 base, and 8 bases lay in between. CDR3 coding DNA: TGTGCCAGCAGCATGGACAGTAACTATGGCTACACCTTC. Amino acid sequence: CASSMDSNYGYTF.

J is TRBJ2-2 and V is TRBV7-9; D perhaps matches TRBD1 (5 bases). With 5 bases removed from V and 5 bases from J, the gap between germline ends came to 12 bases. The CDR3 extends over 14 amino acids. Germline V gives CDR1 SEHNR, CDR2 FQNEAQ (reference sequence). The chain's CDR3 is CASSLTVSTGELFF. The CDR3 DNA sequence: TGTGCCAGCAGCCTGACAGTTTCGACCGGGGAGCTGTTTTTT.

The chain has TRBV5-1 and TRBJ2-5; 10 bases agree with TRBD1. The CDR3 length is 17 residues. V shed 3 bases, J shed 3 bases, and the junction held 11 bases outside the gene matches. CDR1 SGHRS and CDR2 YFSETQ come from the germline V gene. The CDR3 DNA reads as TGCGCCAGCAGCTCGGGGACAGGGGCGCTGATGGAAGAGACCCAGTACTTC. Translated: CASSSGTGALMEETQYF.

This chain uses TRBV5-1 with TRBJ1-1; D is undetermined. This CDR3 has 13 amino acids. Deletions cut 6 bases from V and 1 base from J, with 10 bases between. Germline V gene data show CDR1 as SGHRS and CDR2 as YFSETQ. CDR3 amino acids: CASTNRENTEAFF. The CDR3 DNA follows: TGCGCCAGCACCAATCGGGAGAACACTGAAGCTTTCTTT.

The chain carries TRBV27 and TRBJ2-7; no clear D. V lost 4 bases and J 5 bases, leaving 9 bases between the germline ends. Looked up from germline, CDR1 is MNHEY and CDR2 is SMNVEV (reference sequence). The CDR3 is 12 residues long. DNA of the CDR3: TGTGCCAGCAGTTCGAGCTTCCACGAGCAGTACTTC. It specifies CASSSSFHEQYF.

The V call is TRBV2, the J call TRBJ2-2, with D possibly matching TRBD1 (6 bases). V was cut by 8 bases and J by 1 base, with 14 bases left in between. Germline loops: CDR1 SNHLY, CDR2 FYNNEI. This CDR3 spans 15 amino acids. The DNA of the CDR3 is TGTGCCAGCTCCTTACAGGGACAGAACACCGGGGAGCTGTTTTTT. Encoded protein: CASSLQGQNTGELFF.

The chain is built from TRBV5-8 and TRBJ1-1; the D is unclear. V lost 4 bases, J lost 0 bases, and 10 bases lay in between. CDR1 is SGHTS, CDR2 YDEGEE, per germline. The CDR3 has 14 residues. The CDR3 nucleotides read TGTGCCAGCAGCCGACTGACGGTGAACACTGAAGCTTTCTTT. It translates to CASSRLTVNTEAFF.

This chain links TRBV7-9 with TRBJ1-2, with 7 bases matching TRBD1. The CDR3 length is 15 residues. J lost 3 bases, V lost 5 bases, and 9 bases had no gene match. Germline V lookup: CDR1 SEHNR, CDR2 FQNEAQ (reference sequence). The CDR3 nucleotides read TGTGCCAGCAGCACAACACAGGGGTATGACTATGGCTACACCTTC. Translation gives CASSTTQGYDYGYTF.

This rearrangement joins TRBV3-1 (or the pseudogene TRBV3-2) to TRBJ1-1; D possibly corresponds to TRBD1 (5 bases). This CDR3 contains 15 residues. V lost 3 bases to trimming and J lost 0 bases, with 11 bases between them. Germline CDR1 and CDR2: LGHDT and YNNKEL (reference sequence). The CDR3 sequence: CASSQEGRVNTEAFF. The CDR3 DNA reads TGTGCCAGCAGCCAGGAGGGACGGGTGAACACTGAAGCTTTCTTT.

The CDR3 loop reads CATLPGHSGANVLTF. The CDR3 coding sequence is TGTGCCACACTACCTGGACACTCTGGGGCCAACGTCCTGACTTTC. The rearrangement links TRBV15 to TRBJ2-6; D perhaps matches TRBD1 (5 bases). Germline CDR1 and CDR2: LNHNV and YYDKDF (reference sequence). Trimming removed 9 bases at V and 0 bases at J, with 12 bases between. This CDR3 spans 15 amino acids.

The chain employs TRBV2 and TRBJ2-2; 11 nucleotides agree with TRBD2. Germline V gene data show CDR1 as SNHLY and CDR2 as FYNNEI. The CDR3 totals 16 residues. The V and J ends lost 6 bases and 4 bases, in that order; junction bases with no gene match: 7. The CDR3 DNA sequence: TGTGCCAGCAGAGTGGGACTAGCGGTTATCACCGGGGAGCTGTTTTTT. Its translation: CASRVGLAVITGELFF.

This sequence joins TRBV6-2 or TRBV6-3 and TRBJ2-1, with TRBD2 identical over 7 bases. The CDR3 runs 14 residues. Germline V CDR1 and CDR2: MNHEY, SVGEGT. Unmatched junction bases numbered 4, after V lost 5 bases and J lost 3 bases. The CDR3 sequence is CASSSGAFYNEQFF. For the CDR3, the DNA is TGTGCCAGCAGTAGCGGGGCGTTCTACAATGAGCAGTTCTTC.

This chain joins TRBV13 and TRBJ2-7, with 8 bases matching TRBD1. Germline-derived CDR1 and CDR2 are PRHDT and FYEKMQ (reference sequence). The CDR3 consists of 13 residues. Trimming took 8 bases from V and 6 from J; bases not matched to a gene: 9. The chain's CDR3 is CASGMYRGAEQYF. The CDR3 DNA is TGTGCCAGCGGAATGTACAGGGGGGCCGAGCAGTACTTC.

V usage is TRBV6-4 and J usage is TRBJ2-3, with 11 positions matching TRBD2. After removal of 3 bases from V and 1 base from J, the junction contained 0 bases not matched to a gene. The CDR3 has 15 residues. Germline V gene data show CDR1 as MRHNA and CDR2 as SNTAGT. The CDR3, as DNA: TGTGCCAGCAGTGAGACTAGCGGGGGCACAGATACGCAGTATTTT. The encoded protein is CASSETSGGTDTQYF.

The rearrangement joins TRBV5-1 to TRBJ1-1; D gene unclear. The CDR3 extends over 16 amino acids. V was cut by 0 bases and J by 5 bases, with 17 bases left in between. The germline CDR1 and CDR2 sequences are SGHRS and YFSETQ. The CDR3 coding sequence is TGCGCCAGCAGCTTGGAGGCAGCCAATATAGCTACTGAAGCTTTCTTT. Translated, it gives CASSLEAANIATEAFF.

The V call is TRBV4-3, the J call TRBJ1-3; D uncertain. From germline, CDR1 is LGHNA and CDR2 YSLEER. This CDR3 is 16 amino acids long. V was clipped by 0 bases and J by 0 bases, with 9 bases between them. Written as DNA, the CDR3 is TGCGCCAGCAGCCAAGACATAACAGTCTCTGGAAACACCATATATTTT. Translation gives CASSQDITVSGNTIYF.

The rearrangement uses TRBV7-9 and TRBJ1-2; D remains ambiguous. CDR3 length: 12 amino acids. Germline V gene data show CDR1 as SEHNR and CDR2 as FQNEAQ (reference sequence). The V end lost 1 base, the J end lost 3 bases, and 3 bases lay between the germline ends. CDR3 region: CASSLGDYGYTF. In DNA, the CDR3 is TGTGCCAGCAGCTTAGGAGACTATGGCTACACCTTC.

CDR3 sequence (DNA): TGTGCCAGCCCAAGGGTAGGGAGGACCGGTGGCGAGCAGTACTTC. Its translation: CASPRVGRTGGEQYF. V usage is TRBV2 and J usage is TRBJ2-7; D is perhaps TRBD2 (6 bases). Trimming cost V 8 bases and J 6 bases, with 23 bases left between them. CDR3 length: 15 residues. Germline lookup yields CDR1 SNHLY and CDR2 FYNNEI. Variable domain in full (rest from reference TRBV2 and TRBJ2-7): EPEVTQTPSHQVTQMGQEVILRCVPISNHLYFYWYRQILGQKVEFLVSFYNNEISEKSEIFDDQFSVERPDGSNFTLKIRSTKLEDSAMYFCASPRVGRTGGEQYFGPGTRLTVT.

This chain joins TRBV7-2 and TRBJ2-2; 9 bases line up with TRBD2. The V and J ends lost 6 bases and 3 bases, in that order; junction bases with no gene match: 5. The CDR3 sequence is 15 residues long. CDR1 is SGHTA, CDR2 FQGNSA, per germline. CDR3 sequence reads: CASRYRLADTGELFF. CDR3 bases: TGTGCCAGCAGGTACCGACTAGCGGACACCGGGGAGCTGTTTTTT.

The chain recombines TRBV1 with TRBJ2-7; TRBD1, the table's D call, was not compared with the DNA. TRBV1 is a pseudogene locus. This CDR3 is built from 19 residues. CDR3 DNA sequence: TGCACCAGCAGCCAAGATAAGCGGGCCCGGGGACAGGGTCACCACGAGCAGTACTTC. This sequence encodes CTSSQDKRARGQGHHEQYF.

The chain links TRBV5-4 to TRBJ1-2; D is uncertain. From germline, CDR1 is SGHNT and CDR2 YYREEE (reference sequence). V gave up 7 bases and J gave up 0 bases, with 10 bases separating them. The CDR3 is 13 amino acids. The CDR3 coding sequence is TGTGCCAGCTCGACACGAGCTAACTATGGCTACACCTTC. Amino acid sequence: CASSTRANYGYTF. The full variable domain, in which reference TRBV5-4 and TRBJ1-2 provide the parts outside the CDR3, is ETGVTQSPTHLIKTRGQQVTLRCSSQSGHNTVSWYQQALGQGPQFIFQYYREEENGRGNFPPRFSGLQFPNYSSELNVNALELDDSALYLCASSTRANYGYTFGSGTRLTVV.